This TCR beta chain was sequenced in a study of cytomegalovirus exposure and HLA in healthy donors. Study as a whole: The same platform as the approximately 670 first-cohort repertoires was used for the 120 validation repertoires, a later analysis reported.

V was pared by 0 bases and J by 6 bases, with 12 bases between. Germline V lookup: CDR1 LNHDA, CDR2 SQIVND (reference sequence). This CDR3 spans 14 amino acids. The method was immunoSEQ multiplex PCR; TCRdb's version includes in-frame clones alone and lacks a portion of them. The repertoire holds 150,000 to 250,000 clones, with 70% to 85% as singletons. The rearrangement links TRBV19 to TRBJ2-7; weak D call: TRBD2 (6 bases). The source of this sequence is a woman under 40 in good health and CMV-seropositive. Specimen: PBMCs. DNA of the CDR3: TGTGCCAGTAGTATAGACGGGAGAAGGTCCGAGCAGTACTTC. This translates into CASSIDGRRSEQYF.